One T cell receptor beta chain is described in this entry. The clone's antigen remains unknown. Per-base quality was not reported, and no clone a single base away is much larger than it. Collaborating institutions collected whole blood in K2EDTA tubes following their own protocols. For TCRbeta analysis, collaborators shipped samples in one of three forms: frozen whole blood, isolated PBMCs, or DNA extracted from either of those sample types. This record comes from a study of blood T cell repertoires in COVID-19 (TCRdb year 2020). About the investigation overall: Collaborator samples came from the United States, Italy and Spain and covered acute and convalescent phases of COVID-19. The samples were drawn from the first 160 participants of the ongoing ImmuneRACE study and from 1,200 or so subjects provided by 6 global collaborators. A freely available public database, intended as a resource for researchers studying the immune response to SARS-CoV-2, is where the repertoires were released. The prospective study material was composed of cDNA or gDNA derived from T cells, B-cell-depleted T cells, or PBMCs. Where available, HLA class I and class II types were obtained from metadata supplied by the sample provider rather than from assay-based typing. Subjects who had been exposed to COVID-19, were actively infected with it, or had recovered from it provided the deeply sampled blood TCRbeta repertoires that made up the dataset. The sample metadata nearly always contained a de-identified subject ID, COVID-19 status, age in years and sex. Findings and caveats that apply to the study as a whole: Clinical and demographic metadata were provided uncurated, with the amount varying by source and participant.

TCRbeta CDR3 regions were amplified from genomic DNA by means of the immunoSEQ Assay, a bias-controlled multiplex PCR. In the source study's methods: Nucleated cell counts per sample were estimated from amplification of reference gene primers within the assay. Sequence reads were collapsed and filtered to measure the absolute abundance of every unique TCRbeta CDR3 rearrangement. Productive Simpson clonality was computed per sample as the square root of Simpson's diversity index over productive rearrangements. The source is immuneACCESS, and TCRdb retained only in-frame sequences with V and J called. Part of the clones is not carried over; for the studies checked, unresolved V genes explain less than half of this, and the remainder is unexplained. V and J calls and clone size are copied from that table; D and trimming were computed from the DNA. The sample includes roughly 100,000 clones, with 70% to 90% observed a single time. The leading ten clones occupy 2% to 2.5% of the sample.

This clonotype originated in a man aged 45-60 years with active COVID-19. The sample comprised peripheral blood.

The base sequence is TGTGCCAGCAGCCACCAACTGACAAAACCGAATGAAAAACTGTTTTTT. It translates to CASSHQLTKPNEKLFF. The rearrangement combines TRBV3-1 (or the pseudogene TRBV3-2) with TRBJ1-4, with the D gene too uncertain to name. Trimming at the junction amounts to 3 bases on V and 5 bases on J, and the germline ends lie 16 bases apart. CDR3 length: 16 amino acids, cysteine to phenylalanine. The DNA shown is the 48-base CDR3, in frame from base 1. CDR1 and CDR2, per the germline V gene (reference sequence), are LGHDT and YNNKEL.